These 32 T cell receptor beta chains were sequenced from one sample in a study of cytomegalovirus exposure and HLA in healthy donors. Amplification used 60 Vbeta primers and 13 Jbeta primers. Generated by immunoSEQ multiplex PCR, the TCRdb table keeps only in-frame clones and is missing some. The data contain roughly 100,000 clones, more than 80% of them singletons. The sample was PBMCs. All receptors come from a man under 40 in good health and CMV-seronegative.

The chain joins TRBV7-2 to TRBJ2-1; 9 nucleotides match TRBD2. Per the germline V gene, CDR1 is SGHTA and CDR2 is FQGNSA. The CDR3 covers 15 residues. The V gene end was trimmed by 1 base and the J gene end by 5 bases; junction bases not matched to a gene: 3. The CDR3 reads CASSLDSGSHNEQFF. The DNA of the CDR3 is TGTGCCAGCAGCTTAGATAGCGGGAGCCACAATGAGCAGTTCTTC.

V gene TRBV4-1 combines with J gene TRBJ2-1, with 14 bases that match TRBD2. Per the germline V gene, CDR1 is MGHRA and CDR2 is YSYEKL. The CDR3 sequence is 22 residues long. V trimming: 4 bases; J trimming: 9 bases; junction bases outside the gene matches: 26. This CDR3 is CASSPHPIQGLAGGRPGGEQFF. Written as DNA, the CDR3 is TGCGCCAGCAGCCCGCACCCAATCCAAGGACTAGCGGGAGGTCGTCCCGGGGGTGAGCAGTTCTTC.

The V call is TRBV7-9, the J call TRBJ2-1; tentative D call: TRBD2 (5 bases). The CDR3 length is 13 residues. V lost 5 bases and J 9 bases, leaving 14 bases between the germline ends. Germline loops: CDR1 SEHNR, CDR2 FQNEAQ (reference sequence). CDR3: CASSLTEGGEQFF. As DNA, the CDR3 is TGTGCCAGCAGCCTTACAGAGGGCGGTGAGCAGTTCTTC.

The V call is TRBV5-4, the J call TRBJ2-7, with 9 positions matching TRBD1. V lost 0 bases, J lost 5 bases, and 12 bases stayed unmatched. Germline V lookup: CDR1 SGHNT, CDR2 YYREEE (reference sequence). The CDR3 length is 17 residues. The CDR3 DNA reads as TGTGCCAGCAGCTTGGGGGGGAGGAGGGACAGGGTCGACGAGCAGTACTTC. Translated, it gives CASSLGGRRDRVDEQYF.

This rearrangement joins TRBV28 to TRBJ2-7; TRBD1 agrees at 9 bases. V was pared by 7 bases and J by 1 base, with 8 bases of the junction left unmatched. CDR1 is MDHEN, CDR2 SYDVKM, per germline. This CDR3 has 15 residues. The CDR3, as DNA: TGTGCCAGCATTGGGACAGGGAGAATTTCCTACGAGCAGTACTTC. This codes for CASIGTGRISYEQYF.

This clone has only a few counts. This chain connects TRBV11-1 to TRBJ1-6; D gene uncertain. CDR3 length: 13 amino acids. Germline V gene sequence: CDR1 SGHAT, CDR2 FQDESV (reference sequence). The ends were cut back, 7 bases at V and 9 bases at J, with 13 bases in the middle. Written as DNA, the CDR3 is TGTGCCAGCACCTTCGGGGAAGGTTCACCCCTCCACTTT. It codes for CASTFGEGSPLHF.

The chain couples TRBV6-1 to TRBJ2-2; D uncertain. Germline-derived CDR1 and CDR2 are MNHNS and SASEGT. V dropped 5 bases and J dropped 3 bases, with 13 bases sitting between them. There are 15 residues in the CDR3. CDR3 sequence: CASSHAAEYTGELFF. CDR3 sequence (DNA): TGTGCCAGCAGTCACGCGGCGGAATACACCGGGGAGCTGTTTTTT.

V gene TRBV4-1 combines with J gene TRBJ2-1, with TRBD1 identical over 7 bases. The CDR3 loop spans 15 amino acids. Germline V gene sequence: CDR1 MGHRA, CDR2 YSYEKL. V shed 1 base, J shed 2 bases, and the junction held 2 bases outside the gene matches. CDR3 loop: CASSQGTGPYNEQFF. The CDR3 DNA is TGCGCCAGCAGCCAAGGGACAGGACCCTACAATGAGCAGTTCTTC.

This clone was detected once. The chain has TRBV7-9 and TRBJ2-7; 8 nucleotides match TRBD2. This CDR3 contains 14 residues. Germline-derived CDR1 and CDR2 are SEHNR and FQNEAQ (reference sequence). With 5 bases clipped from V and 4 bases from J, the junction kept 7 bases outside the gene matches. In DNA, the CDR3 is TGTGCCAGCAGCACCGGGACTAGATGGTACGAGCAGTACTTC. Amino acid sequence: CASSTGTRWYEQYF. The variable domain in full, with the rest retrieved from reference TRBV7-9 and TRBJ2-7, is DTGVSQNPRHKITKRGQNVTFRCDPISEHNRLYWYRQTLGQGPEFLTYFQNEAQLEKSRLLSDRFSAERPKGSFSTLEIQRTEQGDSAMYLCASSTGTRWYEQYFGPGTRLTVT.

The chain links TRBV7-9 to TRBJ2-7, with D possibly matching TRBD2 (7 bases). The CDR3 has 15 amino acids. V was shortened by 1 base and J by 5 bases, with 15 bases between the two germline ends. CDR1 is SEHNR, CDR2 FQNEAQ, per germline (reference sequence). In nucleotides, the CDR3 is TGTGCCAGCAGCTTAGGAGGGGGGGAGCTCCACGAGCAGTACTTC. As protein: CASSLGGGELHEQYF. Based on the CDR3 plus reference TRBV7-9 and TRBJ2-7, the full variable domain is DTGVSQNPRHKITKRGQNVTFRCDPISEHNRLYWYRQTLGQGPEFLTYFQNEAQLEKSRLLSDRFSAERPKGSFSTLEIQRTEQGDSAMYLCASSLGGGELHEQYFGPGTRLTVT.

This rearrangement joins TRBV15 to TRBJ2-1; D uncertain. Germline V gene sequence: CDR1 LNHNV, CDR2 YYDKDF (reference sequence). Trimming took off 1 base at V and 1 base at J, with 5 bases between the two ends. The CDR3 extends over 14 amino acids. The CDR3 spells CATSRGGSYNEQFF. The CDR3 DNA is TGTGCCACCAGCAGAGGCGGTTCCTACAATGAGCAGTTCTTC.

The sample holds one count of this clone. The chain carries TRBV6-5 and TRBJ2-7, with D perhaps matching TRBD1 (5 bases). Germline assignment: CDR1 MNHEY and CDR2 SVGAGI. CDR3 length: 14 residues. V lost 7 bases and J lost 2, with 15 bases in between. The DNA of the CDR3 is TGTGCCAGCACCGACCCGAGGACAACCTACGAGCAGTACTTC. Translating it yields CASTDPRTTYEQYF.

The chain recombines TRBV6-6 with TRBJ2-7; TRBD1 matches at 9 bases. The germline V gene has CDR1 MNHNY and CDR2 SVGAGI (reference sequence). V shed 7 bases, J shed 5 bases, and the junction held 3 bases outside the gene matches. CDR3 length: 12 residues. Here the CDR3 reads CASKRTGDEQYF. The CDR3 DNA follows: TGTGCCAGCAAACGGACAGGGGACGAGCAGTACTTC.

The V gene is TRBV6-1, the J gene TRBJ2-3; TRBD1 matches 9 bases. CDR1 is MNHNS, CDR2 SASEGT, per germline. With 4 bases clipped from V and 2 bases from J, the junction kept 7 bases outside the gene matches. This CDR3 is built from 16 residues. The CDR3 loop is CASSVRDRAYTDTQYF. In DNA, the CDR3 is TGTGCCAGCAGTGTCCGGGACAGGGCGTACACAGATACGCAGTATTTT.

The chain joins TRBV30 to TRBJ1-3; 9 bases align to TRBD1. CDR3 length: 15 amino acids. Germline V lookup: CDR1 GTSNPN, CDR2 SVGIG (reference sequence). The V gene end was trimmed by 5 bases and the J gene end by 0 bases; junction bases not matched to a gene: 5. CDR3 amino acids: CAWGRDRDSGNTIYF. CDR3 sequence (DNA): TGTGCCTGGGGCCGGGACAGGGACTCTGGAAACACCATATATTTT.

The V gene is TRBV11-2, the J gene TRBJ2-7; D is uncertain. The CDR3 covers 12 residues. V was trimmed by 4 bases and J by 2 bases, leaving 6 bases between them. Germline V lookup: CDR1 SGHAT, CDR2 FQNNGV. CDR3: CASSSLAYEQYF. The CDR3 coding sequence is TGTGCCAGCAGCTCCTTAGCCTACGAGCAGTACTTC. Supplemented by reference TRBV11-2 and TRBJ2-7, the full variable domain reads EAGVAQSPRYKIIEKRQSVAFWCNPISGHATLYWYQQILGQGPKLLIQFQNNGVVDDSQLPKDRFSAERLKGVDSTLKIQPAKLEDSAVYLCASSSLAYEQYFGPGTRLTVT.

The V gene is TRBV5-1, the J gene TRBJ1-4; a possible D gene is TRBD1 (6 bases). Trimming removed 2 bases at V and 8 bases at J, with 13 bases between. Germline V lookup: CDR1 SGHRS, CDR2 YFSETQ. This CDR3 contains 14 residues. In DNA form, the CDR3 reads TGCGCCAGCAGCTTAGGCAGGGGCGAAGAAAAACTGTTTTTT. It codes for CASSLGRGEEKLFF.

The rearrangement uses TRBV27 and TRBJ1-6; a possible D gene is TRBD1 (6 bases). CDR3 length equals 15 residues. The germline CDR1 and CDR2 sequences are MNHEY and SMNVEV (reference sequence). Trimming left V 2 bases short and J 7 bases short, with 12 bases between. CDR3 in amino acids: CASSLLQGPNSPLHF. CDR3 DNA sequence: TGTGCCAGCAGTTTACTGCAGGGGCCAAATTCACCCCTCCACTTT.

The gene calls are TRBV7-8 and TRBJ2-7; D possibly corresponds to TRBD1 (5 bases). Germline CDR1 and CDR2: SGHVS and FQNEAQ. The length of the CDR3 is 16 residues. V gave up 5 bases and J gave up 2 bases, with 19 bases separating them. This CDR3 is CASSNPGYGGAYEQYF. The CDR3 DNA reads TGTGCCAGCAGCAACCCAGGGTACGGTGGGGCCTACGAGCAGTACTTC.

The chain couples TRBV5-1 to TRBJ1-1; 8 bases fit TRBD1. Germline assignment: CDR1 SGHRS and CDR2 YFSETQ. V was clipped by 6 bases and J by 2 bases; unmatched bases: 6. This CDR3 is 14 amino acids long. The CDR3 DNA is TGCGCCAGCACCACAGGGGGGCTTAACACTGAAGCTTTCTTT. Residues: CASTTGGLNTEAFF.

This chain links TRBV5-4 with TRBJ1-1, with D perhaps TRBD1 (6 bases). CDR1 and CDR2 (germline): SGHNT, YYREEE (reference sequence). The CDR3 length is 14 residues. V dropped 4 bases and J dropped 4 bases, with 14 bases sitting between them. The CDR3 reads CASSTWTAPTEAFF. The CDR3 nucleotides read TGTGCCAGCAGCACCTGGACAGCGCCCACTGAAGCTTTCTTT.

V gene TRBV6-6 combines with J gene TRBJ2-7; 9 nucleotides agree with TRBD2. Per the germline V gene, CDR1 is MNHNY and CDR2 is SVGAGI (reference sequence). The CDR3 runs 16 residues. V lost 6 bases to trimming and J lost 3 bases; unmatched junction nucleotides: 12. CDR3 bases: TGTGCCAGCAGCGCACGAGCGGGGGGCAACCTCTACGAGCAGTACTTC. As protein: CASSARAGGNLYEQYF.

V gene TRBV25-1 combines with J gene TRBJ2-7, with D hard to call. The V gene's germline CDR1 is MGHDK and CDR2 SYGVNS. V lost 6 bases to trimming and J lost 1 base, with 4 bases between them. The CDR3 covers 11 residues. Here the CDR3 reads CASSQSYEQYF. CDR3 bases: TGTGCCAGCAGCCAATCCTACGAGCAGTACTTC.

The DNA for the CDR3 is TGTGCCACCAGCAGAGCAGGAAGGGGGCATGTCACAGATACGCAGTATTTT. This sequence encodes CATSRAGRGHVTDTQYF. This sequence joins TRBV15 and TRBJ2-3; 7 bases fit TRBD1. Germline assignment: CDR1 LNHNV and CDR2 YYDKDF (reference sequence). CDR3 length: 17 residues. V dropped 1 base and J dropped 2; count of bases not matched to a gene: 9.

V and J are TRBV6-5 and TRBJ1-1, with TRBD1 as a possible D gene (5 bases). The CDR3 covers 14 residues. V shed 0 bases and J shed 4 bases, with 9 bases lying between them. Germline V lookup: CDR1 MNHEY, CDR2 SVGAGI. This CDR3 is CASSYSARATEAFF. CDR3 nucleotide sequence: TGTGCCAGCAGTTACTCGGCCAGGGCCACTGAAGCTTTCTTT.

The chain employs TRBV7-9 and TRBJ2-5; TRBD2 agrees at 13 bases. CDR1 and CDR2 from the germline V gene are SEHNR and FQNEAQ (reference sequence). The CDR3 is made up of 15 amino acids. V lost 5 bases, J lost 5 bases, and 5 bases stayed unmatched. The CDR3 loop reads CASSPGLAGEETQYF. The CDR3 DNA follows: TGTGCCAGCAGCCCAGGACTAGCGGGGGAGGAGACCCAGTACTTC.

This chain uses TRBV19 with TRBJ1-3; 8 positions match TRBD1. Looked up from germline, CDR1 is LNHDA and CDR2 is SQIVND (reference sequence). V lost 7 bases to trimming and J lost 2 bases; unmatched junction nucleotides: 13. The CDR3 length is 17 residues. The CDR3 sequence: CASILAAGTGTGNTIYF. Written as DNA, the CDR3 is TGTGCCAGTATCCTAGCCGCCGGGACAGGAACTGGAAACACCATATATTTT.

The genes are TRBV19 and TRBJ1-2; D is possibly TRBD1 (5 bases). Between the trimmed V and J ends, which lost 5 bases and 7 bases, there was a span of 14 bases. In germline, CDR1 is LNHDA, CDR2 SQIVND (reference sequence). The CDR3 runs to 13 residues. CDR3 residues: CASSPDSHAGYTF. CDR3 bases: TGTGCCAGTAGTCCAGACAGCCATGCTGGCTACACCTTC.

This chain joins TRBV19 and TRBJ2-2, with D possibly being TRBD1 (6 bases). With 10 bases removed from V and 6 bases from J, the gap between germline ends came to 15 bases. CDR1 is LNHDA and CDR2 is SQIVND in the germline V gene (reference sequence). There are 13 residues in the CDR3. CDR3 protein: CAISQGQAGELFF. Here the CDR3 DNA reads TGTGCCATTTCACAGGGTCAGGCCGGGGAGCTGTTTTTT.

The rearrangement uses TRBV30 and TRBJ2-7; D gene ambiguous. Trimming left V 2 bases short and J 5 bases short, with 7 bases between. Per germline, CDR1 GTSNPN and CDR2 SVGIG (reference sequence). The CDR3 has 11 amino acids. The CDR3: CAWSLLHEQYF. The CDR3 DNA follows: TGTGCCTGGAGTCTGCTACACGAGCAGTACTTC.

This chain links TRBV12-5 with TRBJ2-6; the D is unclear. This CDR3 spans 16 amino acids. With 1 base removed from V and 0 bases from J, the gap between germline ends came to 7 bases. The germline gives CDR1 LGHNT, CDR2 FRNRAP. The CDR3 here is CASGLARLSGANVLTF. CDR3 nucleotide sequence: TGTGCTAGTGGTTTGGCCCGACTCTCTGGGGCCAACGTCCTGACTTTC.

In this sample, this clone turned up once. The sample contains more than one DNA sequence encoding this CDR3. The CDR3 sequence is CASRGQVNTEAFF. Here the CDR3 DNA reads TGTGCCAGCAGAGGACAAGTGAACACTGAAGCTTTCTTT. V and J are TRBV2 and TRBJ1-1, with D perhaps matching TRBD1 (5 bases). V lost 6 bases to trimming and J lost 0 bases, with 8 bases between them. This CDR3 has 13 residues. The germline gives CDR1 SNHLY, CDR2 FYNNEI. Together with reference TRBV2 and TRBJ1-1, the CDR3 gives the full variable domain: EPEVTQTPSHQVTQMGQEVILRCVPISNHLYFYWYRQILGQKVEFLVSFYNNEISEKSEIFDDQFSVERPDGSNFTLKIRSTKLEDSAMYFCASRGQVNTEAFFGQGTRLTVV.